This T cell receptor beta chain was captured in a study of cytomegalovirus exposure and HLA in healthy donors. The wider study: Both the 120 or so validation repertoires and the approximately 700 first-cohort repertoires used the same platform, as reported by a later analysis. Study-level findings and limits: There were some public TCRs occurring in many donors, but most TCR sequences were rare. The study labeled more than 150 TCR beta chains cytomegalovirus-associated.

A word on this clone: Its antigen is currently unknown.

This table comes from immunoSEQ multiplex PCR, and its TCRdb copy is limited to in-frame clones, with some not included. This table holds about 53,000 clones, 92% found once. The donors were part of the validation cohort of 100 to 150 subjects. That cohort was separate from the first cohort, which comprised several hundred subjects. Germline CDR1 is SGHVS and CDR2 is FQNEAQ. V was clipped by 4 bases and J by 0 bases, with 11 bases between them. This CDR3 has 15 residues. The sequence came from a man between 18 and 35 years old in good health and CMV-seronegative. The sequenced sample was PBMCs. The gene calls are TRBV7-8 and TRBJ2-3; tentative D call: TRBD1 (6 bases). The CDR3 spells CASSSHGQSTDTQYF. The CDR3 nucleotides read TGTGCCAGCAGCTCCCACGGACAGAGCACAGATACGCAGTATTTT. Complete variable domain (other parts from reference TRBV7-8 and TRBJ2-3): GAGVSQSPRYKVAKRGQDVALRCDPISGHVSLFWYQQALGQGPEFLTYFQNEAQLDKSGLPSDRFFAERPEGSVSTLKIQRTQQEDSAVYLCASSSHGQSTDTQYFGPGTRLTVL.